This T cell receptor beta chain was profiled in a study of OX40 agonist ivuxolimab in advanced cancers. Study findings and constraints: Some nonresponders additionally presented with little normalized T-cell clonal expansion. In the 0.1 to 3.0 mg/kg range, CD4+ and CD8+ blood T cells had expanded clonally by week 6.

A remark on this clone: Its antigen remains unidentified.

Measured with immunoSEQ multiplex PCR; TCRdb has only the in-frame clones, and not every one. The repertoire holds about 76,000 clones, roughly nine tenths seen once, with roughly 13% in the top ten. With 1 base removed from V and 0 bases from J, the gap between germline ends came to 14 bases. Germline CDR1 and CDR2: SGHDT and YYEEEE. The CDR3 loop spans 17 amino acids. This receptor was obtained from an adult with an advanced solid tumor such as melanoma, head and neck, liver or kidney cancer. The sequenced sample was CD4+ or CD8+ T cells sorted from blood, obtained in a trial of the OX40 agonist ivuxolimab. This sequence joins TRBV5-6 and TRBJ2-1, with D possibly matching TRBD2 (5 bases). CDR3 nucleotides: TGTGCCAGCAGCTTGTACGCAGCGGCCAGCTCCTACAATGAGCAGTTCTTC. Its translation: CASSLYAAASSYNEQFF.